A selection of T cell receptor beta chains follows, all from one sample in a study of cytomegalovirus exposure and HLA in healthy donors. Produced via immunoSEQ multiplex PCR; TCRdb's table is partial and in-frame only. The data hold 150,000 to 200,000 clones, with about 79% observed a single time. The sequencing input was PBMCs. All receptors come from a woman in her forties or fifties in good health and CMV-seronegative. The CDR3 runs from the conserved cysteine through the conserved F or W. D genes are given only for firm matches. Clone size is not always given. Where it is, it says once, few, many or a class for expanded clones.

d_gene: TRBD1
j_gene: TRBJ1-5
v_gene: TRBV27
abundance: -
CDR3nt: TGTGCCAGCAGACAACAAAACAGGGGGTATAGCAATCAGCCCCAGCATTTT
CDR3aa: CASRQQNRGYSNQPQHF

d_gene: -
j_gene: TRBJ2-4
v_gene: TRBV19
abundance: -
CDR3nt: TGTGCCAGTAGTCCCCGACAGGAGGACCCCAAAAACATTCAGTACTTC
CDR3aa: CASSPRQEDPKNIQYF

d_gene: TRBD1
j_gene: TRBJ1-4
v_gene: TRBV5-8
abundance: -
CDR3nt: TGTGCCGCCCCCCGGAGGACAGGGAGCGAAAAACTGTTTTTT
CDR3aa: CAAPRRTGSEKLFF

d_gene: TRBD2
j_gene: TRBJ2-7
v_gene: TRBV18
abundance: -
CDR3nt: TGTGCCAGCTCACCCGGGACTAGCGGGCTCTACGAGCAGTACTTC
CDR3aa: CASSPGTSGLYEQYF

d_gene: -
j_gene: TRBJ1-2
v_gene: TRBV19
abundance: -
CDR3nt: TGTGCCAGTAAGGCTGAGGGTTATGGTGGCTACACCTTC
CDR3aa: CASKAEGYGGYTF

d_gene: -
j_gene: TRBJ2-7
v_gene: TRBV6-5
abundance: -
CDR3nt: TGTGCCAGCAGTTACTCGGCGCAGGGGTCCTACGAGCAGTACTTC
CDR3aa: CASSYSAQGSYEQYF

d_gene: TRBD1
j_gene: TRBJ1-3
v_gene: TRBV7-2
abundance: once
CDR3nt: TGTGCCAGCAGCTTAGCGGGACAGTCCTCTGGAAACACCATATATTTT
CDR3aa: CASSLAGQSSGNTIYF

d_gene: TRBD1
j_gene: TRBJ1-1
v_gene: TRBV28
abundance: once
CDR3nt: TGTGCCAGCAGTTCACATCATGACAGGGACGGCACTGAAGCTTTCTTT
CDR3aa: CASSSHHDRDGTEAFF

d_gene: -
j_gene: TRBJ1-2
v_gene: TRBV4-1
abundance: -
CDR3nt: TGCGCCAGCAGCCAACCCAGCAGGGGAGCTAACTATGGCTACACCTTC
CDR3aa: CASSQPSRGANYGYTF

d_gene: -
j_gene: TRBJ1-6
v_gene: TRBV9
abundance: -
CDR3nt: TGTGCCAGCAGCGTAGACAGGCCCAATTCACCCCTCCACTTT
CDR3aa: CASSVDRPNSPLHF

d_gene: -
j_gene: TRBJ2-1
v_gene: TRBV29-1
abundance: -
CDR3nt: TGCAGCGTTGCGGCAGGGGGGTCCTACAATGAGCAGTTCTTC
CDR3aa: CSVAAGGSYNEQFF

d_gene: TRBD2
j_gene: TRBJ2-7
v_gene: TRBV7-2
abundance: -
CDR3nt: TGTGCCAGCGGTTGGGGGGGGGAGTACTTC
CDR3aa: CASGWGGEYF

d_gene: TRBD2
j_gene: TRBJ2-7
v_gene: TRBV6-5
abundance: -
CDR3nt: TGTGCCAGCAGTTACGGGGCGGGGGGGTACTACGAGCAGTACTTC
CDR3aa: CASSYGAGGYYEQYF

d_gene: TRBD1
j_gene: TRBJ2-7
v_gene: TRBV6-6
abundance: -
CDR3nt: TGTGCCAGCAGTCCCCGAGGGGGCGGGTGGTCCTACGAGCAGTACTTC
CDR3aa: CASSPRGGGWSYEQYF

d_gene: TRBD1
j_gene: TRBJ1-5
v_gene: TRBV28
abundance: -
CDR3nt: TGTGCCAGTACAGGGGGCCAGCCCCAGCATTTT
CDR3aa: CASTGGQPQHF

d_gene: -
j_gene: TRBJ2-3
v_gene: TRBV28
abundance: few
CDR3nt: TGTGCCAGCAGTCGGGCGGGATCAGATACGCAGTATTTT
CDR3aa: CASSRAGSDTQYF

d_gene: TRBD2
j_gene: TRBJ2-1
v_gene: TRBV9
abundance: -
CDR3nt: TGTGCCAGCAGCGTAGGGACTAGCGGGAGTTTGGGAAACAATGAGCAGTTCTTC
CDR3aa: CASSVGTSGSLGNNEQFF

d_gene: -
j_gene: TRBJ2-7
v_gene: TRBV29-1
abundance: -
CDR3nt: TGCAGCGTCGCTCCCAGGCTTTCCTCCTACGAGCAGTACTTC
CDR3aa: CSVAPRLSSYEQYF

d_gene: -
j_gene: TRBJ1-4
v_gene: TRBV7-2
abundance: -
CDR3nt: TGTGCCAGCAGCCTCGCCAGGGGTTTTCGTGAAAAACTGTTTTTT
CDR3aa: CASSLARGFREKLFF

d_gene: TRBD1
j_gene: TRBJ1-1
v_gene: TRBV7-9
abundance: -
CDR3nt: TGTGCCAGCAGCACCGTCGGGGACAGGGGGCCGAACACTGAAGCTTTCTTT
CDR3aa: CASSTVGDRGPNTEAFF

d_gene: -
j_gene: TRBJ2-1
v_gene: TRBV7-2
abundance: -
CDR3nt: TGTGCCAGCAGCTTAGCACCTACTAGGGATGAGCAGTTCTTC
CDR3aa: CASSLAPTRDEQFF

d_gene: TRBD2
j_gene: TRBJ2-7
v_gene: TRBV7-2
abundance: once
CDR3nt: TGTGCCAGCAGCTTAGCGACTAGCGGGGGGGCGTACGAGCAGTACTTC
CDR3aa: CASSLATSGGAYEQYF

d_gene: -
j_gene: TRBJ2-7
v_gene: TRBV6-1
abundance: -
CDR3nt: TGTGCCAGCAGCCCCGGTGCCGAGCAGTACTTC
CDR3aa: CASSPGAEQYF

d_gene: -
j_gene: TRBJ1-5
v_gene: TRBV19
abundance: few
CDR3nt: TGTGCCACCAAGAATGTGGGGGGGCACAATCAGCCCCAGCATTTT
CDR3aa: CATKNVGGHNQPQHF

d_gene: -
j_gene: TRBJ1-3
v_gene: TRBV6-1
abundance: -
CDR3nt: TGTGCCAGCCTACAGGGCGCGCTTGGAAACACCATATATTTT
CDR3aa: CASLQGALGNTIYF

d_gene: -
j_gene: TRBJ2-3
v_gene: TRBV6-5
abundance: once
CDR3nt: TGTGCCAGCAGTGTTCAGGGTGACACAGATACGCAGTATTTT
CDR3aa: CASSVQGDTDTQYF

d_gene: -
j_gene: TRBJ1-3
v_gene: TRBV30
abundance: -
CDR3nt: TGTGCCTGGAGAGCAGGGTCTCCGGGAAACACCATATATTTT
CDR3aa: CAWRAGSPGNTIYF

d_gene: -
j_gene: TRBJ2-2
v_gene: TRBV28
abundance: -
CDR3nt: TGTGCCAGCAGTTTTGGCGGGGCCCCCACCGGGGAGCTGTTTTTT
CDR3aa: CASSFGGAPTGELFF

d_gene: -
j_gene: TRBJ1-2
v_gene: TRBV4-3
abundance: -
CDR3nt: TGCGCCAGCAGCCAAGATCCAGTCTCCTATGGCTACACCTTC
CDR3aa: CASSQDPVSYGYTF

d_gene: -
j_gene: TRBJ2-3
v_gene: TRBV6-6
abundance: -
CDR3nt: TGTGCCAGCAGTTACAGCGGGAGCACAGATACGCAGTATTTT
CDR3aa: CASSYSGSTDTQYF

d_gene: TRBD1
j_gene: TRBJ1-1
v_gene: TRBV19
abundance: -
CDR3nt: TGTGCCAGTAGTCCGTATACAGGGGGCAACACTGAAGCTTTCTTT
CDR3aa: CASSPYTGGNTEAFF

d_gene: TRBD1
j_gene: TRBJ1-4
v_gene: TRBV7-8
abundance: -
CDR3nt: TGTGCCAGCAGCTTAGCGGGGGTCGACAGGGCGGCTGAAAAACTGTTTTTT
CDR3aa: CASSLAGVDRAAEKLFF

d_gene: -
j_gene: TRBJ2-6
v_gene: TRBV5-1
abundance: -
CDR3nt: TGCGCCAGCAGCCTCAGGCTCTCTGGGGCCAACGTCCTGACTTTC
CDR3aa: CASSLRLSGANVLTF

d_gene: -
j_gene: TRBJ2-5
v_gene: TRBV5-6
abundance: -
CDR3nt: TGTGCCAGCAGCTTGTACGGGTCAGAGACCCAGTACTTC
CDR3aa: CASSLYGSETQYF

d_gene: -
j_gene: TRBJ2-7
v_gene: TRBV7-9
abundance: -
CDR3nt: TGTGCCAGCAGCTCCCTAATGGGGGCCTCTACCTACGAGCAGTACTTC
CDR3aa: CASSSLMGASTYEQYF

d_gene: TRBD2
j_gene: TRBJ2-7
v_gene: TRBV7-9
abundance: -
CDR3nt: TGTGCCAGCAGCTTAGCGGGAGGGTCAGACGAGCAGTGCTTC
CDR3aa: CASSLAGGSDEQCF

d_gene: TRBD1
j_gene: TRBJ1-1
v_gene: TRBV4-3
abundance: few
CDR3nt: TGCGCCAGCAGCCCGGGACAGCTATTCGGTGGGAACACTGAAGCTTTCTTT
CDR3aa: CASSPGQLFGGNTEAFF

d_gene: TRBD1
j_gene: TRBJ2-3
v_gene: TRBV12-5
abundance: few
CDR3nt: TGTGCTAGTGCCTTGGACAGGGTCACAGATACGCAGTATTTT
CDR3aa: CASALDRVTDTQYF

d_gene: TRBD1
j_gene: TRBJ1-1
v_gene: TRBV9
abundance: -
CDR3nt: TGTGCCAGCAGCGGCGGGGTTCCTCGACAGGGTCGGACTGAAGCTTTCTTT
CDR3aa: CASSGGVPRQGRTEAFF

d_gene: -
j_gene: TRBJ2-7
v_gene: TRBV18
abundance: -
CDR3nt: TGTGCCAGCTCACCAGCGTCCGGGACCCGGGGAGGTGAGCAGTACTTC
CDR3aa: CASSPASGTRGGEQYF

d_gene: -
j_gene: TRBJ1-5
v_gene: TRBV6-1
abundance: -
CDR3nt: TGTGCCAGCAGTGCGGTCGTCGGGGGACAGCCCCAGCATTTT
CDR3aa: CASSAVVGGQPQHF

d_gene: -
j_gene: TRBJ2-4
v_gene: TRBV4-3
abundance: -
CDR3nt: TGCGCCAGCAGCCGCGACTCGGGAGTAGGAGACATTCAGTACTTC
CDR3aa: CASSRDSGVGDIQYF

d_gene: -
j_gene: TRBJ1-1
v_gene: TRBV6-5
abundance: few
CDR3nt: TGTGCCAGCAGTTACTCGACCAGGCCGAACACTGAAGCTTTCTTT
CDR3aa: CASSYSTRPNTEAFF

d_gene: -
j_gene: TRBJ2-2
v_gene: TRBV7-9
abundance: few
CDR3nt: TGTGCCAGCAGCCCCGCGGGGCCCGACACCGGGGAGCTGTTTTTT
CDR3aa: CASSPAGPDTGELFF

d_gene: -
j_gene: TRBJ2-6
v_gene: TRBV5-6
abundance: -
CDR3nt: TGTGCCAGCAGCGTCCTCCAGGGTTCTGGGGCCAACGTCCTGACTTTC
CDR3aa: CASSVLQGSGANVLTF

d_gene: -
j_gene: TRBJ2-5
v_gene: TRBV4-1
abundance: -
CDR3nt: TGCGCCAGCAGCCAAGATTGGGGGGACTCGGGGACGAAGCAGTACTTC
CDR3aa: CASSQDWGDSGTKQYF

d_gene: -
j_gene: TRBJ1-2
v_gene: TRBV7-8
abundance: -
CDR3nt: TGTGCCAGCAGCTCAGGAGGAGGCTATGGCTACACCTTC
CDR3aa: CASSSGGGYGYTF

d_gene: TRBD2
j_gene: TRBJ2-5
v_gene: TRBV4-2
abundance: -
CDR3nt: TGTGCCAGCAGCCAAGACGGGGGGGAGACCCAGTACTTC
CDR3aa: CASSQDGGETQYF

d_gene: -
j_gene: TRBJ1-1
v_gene: TRBV7-9
abundance: -
CDR3nt: TGTTCCAGCAGCTTACAGGGCGACACTGAAGCTTTCTTT
CDR3aa: CSSSLQGDTEAFF

d_gene: -
j_gene: TRBJ2-5
v_gene: TRBV6-5
abundance: once
CDR3nt: TGTGCCAGCAGTTACCCAGGGAGGGGGCAAGAGACCCAGTACTTC
CDR3aa: CASSYPGRGQETQYF

d_gene: TRBD2
j_gene: TRBJ2-5
v_gene: TRBV6-1
abundance: -
CDR3nt: TGTGCCAGCAGTGAACTAGCGGGGGGGCCAGAGACCCAGTACTTC
CDR3aa: CASSELAGGPETQYF

d_gene: TRBD2
j_gene: TRBJ2-7
v_gene: TRBV5-1
abundance: once
CDR3nt: TGCGCCAGCAGCTTGGGGATCCGGACTAGCGTCACCTACGAGCAGTACTTC
CDR3aa: CASSLGIRTSVTYEQYF

d_gene: -
j_gene: TRBJ2-7
v_gene: TRBV5-1
abundance: -
CDR3nt: TGCGCCAGCAGCTTGGATGGAGGGCAGGGCGAGCAGTACTTC
CDR3aa: CASSLDGGQGEQYF

d_gene: -
j_gene: TRBJ2-2
v_gene: TRBV27
abundance: -
CDR3nt: TGTGCCAGCAGTTTTCGATCCAGGGTGAACGGGGAGCTGTTTTTT
CDR3aa: CASSFRSRVNGELFF

d_gene: TRBD1
j_gene: TRBJ2-7
v_gene: TRBV7-9
abundance: -
CDR3nt: TGTTCCAGCAGCTTGGGACAGGGGCTTCTCGAGCAGTACTTC
CDR3aa: CSSSLGQGLLEQYF

d_gene: TRBD1
j_gene: TRBJ2-1
v_gene: TRBV6-5
abundance: -
CDR3nt: TGTGCCAGCAAATCGGACAGGGGGCGAGATGAGCAGTTCTTC
CDR3aa: CASKSDRGRDEQFF

d_gene: -
j_gene: TRBJ2-3
v_gene: TRBV6-5
abundance: -
CDR3nt: TGTGCCAGCAGCGACAGCGAAACAGATACGCAGTATTTT
CDR3aa: CASSDSETDTQYF

d_gene: -
j_gene: TRBJ2-5
v_gene: TRBV7-2
abundance: -
CDR3nt: TGTGCCAGCAGCTTAGCGTTAATCGGGGACCAAGAGACCCAGTACTTC
CDR3aa: CASSLALIGDQETQYF